These 11 T cell receptor beta chains were sequenced from one sample in a study of T cells in localized non-small cell lung cancer. The table came from immunoSEQ multiplex PCR; TCRdb's copy has only in-frame clones and leaves some out. The table records 29,000 or so clones, 85% to 90% of them present only once. The source material was peripheral blood, sampled before any cancer treatment. The origin of the receptors is a female donor over 55 with stage III squamous cell lung carcinoma.

The chain joins TRBV19 to TRBJ2-3; D remains ambiguous. Germline V gives CDR1 LNHDA, CDR2 SQIVND (reference sequence). V dropped 4 bases and J dropped 1 base, with 15 bases sitting between them. This CDR3 spans 16 amino acids. The CDR3 here is CASSKSDPVGTDTQYF. CDR3 nucleotides: TGTGCCAGTAGTAAGTCCGACCCCGTAGGCACAGATACGCAGTATTTT.

In this sample, this clone turned up once. The V and J genes are TRBV5-1 and TRBJ1-1; no firm D call. Trimming took off 3 bases at V and 0 bases at J, with 12 bases between the two ends. The CDR3 runs to 15 residues. Germline V gives CDR1 SGHRS, CDR2 YFSETQ. DNA of the CDR3: TGCGCCAGCAGCTCCAACAATGCAGTGAACACTGAAGCTTTCTTT. Protein: CASSSNNAVNTEAFF.

The gene calls are TRBV11-3 and TRBJ2-3; D not certain. The germline V gene has CDR1 SGHNT and CDR2 YENEEA. The CDR3 totals 12 residues. Between the trimmed V and J ends, which lost 1 base and 7 bases, there was a span of 6 bases. As DNA, the CDR3 is TGTGCCAGCAGCTTAGGGGTGAATACGCAGTATTTT. Amino acids: CASSLGVNTQYF.

The chain employs TRBV2 and TRBJ1-6, with 9 nucleotides matching TRBD1. The CDR3 is made up of 15 amino acids. Germline V gene sequence: CDR1 SNHLY, CDR2 FYNNEI. J was trimmed by 14 bases and V by 4 bases; bases with no gene match: 12. The CDR3 DNA reads as TGTGCCAGCAGTGTTCGGACAGGGGAAGCGGGATCCCTCCACTTT. This encodes CASSVRTGEAGSLHF.

The chain is built from TRBV9 and TRBJ2-1; 8 nucleotides agree with TRBD2. This CDR3 comprises 15 residues. The germline gives CDR1 SGDLS, CDR2 YYNGEE. The J segment lost 6 bases and the V segment lost 0 bases, leaving 5 bases of the junction unmatched. CDR3 nucleotide sequence: TGTGCCAGCAGCGTAGTTGGGACTAGTAGCAATGAGCAGTTCTTC. Protein sequence: CASSVVGTSSNEQFF.

The chain combines TRBV6-4 with TRBJ2-3, with D tentatively TRBD1 or TRBD2 (6 bases each). The germline CDR1 and CDR2 sequences are MRHNA and SNTAGT. Trimming pared 6 bases from V and 5 bases from J, leaving 18 bases between. The CDR3 has 15 residues. The CDR3 protein is CASSASPGGQDTQYF. The CDR3 DNA follows: TGTGCCAGCAGCGCTTCACCCGGGGGCCAAGATACGCAGTATTTT.

The chain uses TRBV6-5 and TRBJ1-1, with D uncertain. V lost 2 bases and J 10 bases, leaving 20 bases between the germline ends. Per germline, CDR1 MNHEY and CDR2 SVGAGI. The CDR3 spans 15 residues. The CDR3 sequence: CASSYGLGLRFGAFF. For the CDR3, the DNA is TGTGCCAGCAGTTACGGGCTGGGTCTCAGGTTTGGAGCTTTCTTT.

The chain joins TRBV5-4 to TRBJ2-5; TRBD2 matches at 7 bases. CDR1 is SGHNT, CDR2 YYREEE, per germline (reference sequence). The CDR3 length is 14 residues. V shed 4 bases and J 4 bases; nucleotides not matched to a gene: 7. CDR3 residues: CASSQNSGGETQYF. CDR3 DNA: TGTGCCAGCAGCCAGAATTCGGGGGGAGAGACCCAGTACTTC.

The chain carries TRBV7-2 and TRBJ1-2; D is unclear. Germline V gives CDR1 SGHTA, CDR2 FQGNSA. There are 15 residues in the CDR3. Deletions cut 1 base from V and 1 base from J, with 10 bases between. CDR3 DNA sequence: TGTGCCAGCAGCTTAGGTCTAGGGCATAACTATGGCTACACCTTC. This translates into CASSLGLGHNYGYTF.

The J gene is TRBJ2-3, the V gene TRBV5-4; 13 bases agree with TRBD2. Trimming cost V 0 bases and J 5 bases; bases outside gene matches: 3. Germline V gives CDR1 SGHNT, CDR2 YYREEE (reference sequence). This CDR3 has 16 residues. The CDR3 sequence: CASSLGLAGGEDTQYF. As DNA, the CDR3 is TGTGCCAGCAGCTTGGGACTAGCGGGAGGCGAAGATACGCAGTATTTT.

Concerning this clone itself: Mismatch with germline at one junction end may stem from a read error. The J gene is TRBJ1-2, the V gene TRBV5-6; 8 bases agree with TRBD1. CDR1 is SGHDT, CDR2 YYEEEE, per germline. There are 11 residues in the CDR3. CDR3: CASSIDRGLSF. The CDR3 DNA reads as TGTGCCAGCAGCATAGACAGGGGACTATCCTTC.